Listed below are T cell receptor beta chains from one sample, sequenced in a study of blood T cell repertoires in COVID-19. The data were produced by immunoSEQ multiplex PCR, yet TCRdb's version contains in-frame clones alone and is incomplete. The sample shows roughly 150,000 clones, approximately 87% of them seen only once. Sequencing was performed on peripheral blood. The receptors shown here come from a human donor in a cohort sampled during active COVID-19. Both conserved end residues are part of each CDR3. The D gene is left open where the match is weak. Clone size, where shown, is once, few, many, or a class for clones that have expanded.

d_gene,v_gene,abundance,j_gene,CDR3aa,CDR3nt
-,TRBV6-2/TRBV6-3,-,TRBJ1-1,CASSLPQGHTEAFF,TGTGCCAGCAGTTTACCCCAGGGTCATACTGAAGCTTTCTTT
-,TRBV12-3/TRBV12-4,few,TRBJ2-1,CASRASDNEQFF,TGTGCCAGCAGGGCCTCCGACAATGAGCAGTTCTTC
-,TRBV6-5,-,TRBJ2-3,CASRWGDTDTQYF,TGTGCCTCCCGTTGGGGGGACACAGATACGCAGTATTTT
-,TRBV6-2/TRBV6-3,few,TRBJ1-6,CASSPTGTKNSPLHF,TGTGCCAGCAGCCCTACCGGGACAAAGAATTCACCCCTCCACTTT
TRBD1,TRBV6-5,once,TRBJ1-6,CASSIQGNSPLHF,TGTGCCAGCAGCATACAGGGGAATTCACCCCTCCACTTT
-,TRBV7-8,-,TRBJ2-7,CASSLKPDRSSYEQYF,TGTGCCAGCAGCTTAAAGCCCGACAGGAGCTCCTACGAGCAGTACTTC
TRBD1,TRBV15,-,TRBJ2-5,CATSRDPGTGETQYF,TGTGCCACCAGCAGAGACCCCGGGACAGGAGAGACCCAGTACTTC
-,TRBV11-3,-,TRBJ1-2,CASSSRDTHGYTF,TGTGCCAGCAGCTCCCGGGACACTCATGGCTACACCTTC
TRBD2,TRBV5-1,-,TRBJ2-1,CASSMLAGSYNEQFF,TGCGCCAGCAGCATGCTAGCGGGCTCCTACAATGAGCAGTTCTTC
-,TRBV12-5,-,TRBJ2-1,CASGPGTLNEQFF,TGTGCTAGTGGTCCCGGGACACTCAATGAGCAGTTCTTC
-,TRBV28,-,TRBJ1-4,CASSLTVEKLFF,TGTGCCAGCAGTTTGACAGTTGAAAAACTGTTTTTT
-,TRBV2,-,TRBJ1-1,CASSAWEGNTEAFF,TGTGCCAGCAGTGCCTGGGAGGGGAACACTGAAGCTTTCTTT
TRBD2,TRBV11-2,-,TRBJ2-1,CASSFSGGAYNEQFF,TGTGCCAGCAGTTTTAGCGGGGGGGCCTACAATGAGCAGTTCTTC
-,TRBV4-3,-,TRBJ2-7,CASSLDEGGGPYEQYF,TGCGCCAGCAGCCTCGATGAGGGGGGGGGTCCCTACGAGCAGTACTTC
-,TRBV5-1,-,TRBJ1-1,CASSSDGRGEAFF,TGCGCCAGCAGCTCCGATGGGAGAGGGGAAGCTTTCTTT
-,TRBV7-2,-,TRBJ2-3,CASSTTGTRNIGTQYF,TGTGCCAGCAGCACCACCGGGACACGGAATATTGGTACGCAGTATTTT
-,TRBV5-1,-,TRBJ2-1,CASSLFDEQFF,TGCGCCAGCAGCTTGTTCGATGAGCAGTTCTTC
TRBD2,TRBV5-4,-,TRBJ2-1,CASSLASGRAGGNEQFF,TGTGCCAGCAGCTTGGCTAGCGGGAGGGCCGGGGGCAATGAGCAGTTCTTC
TRBD2,TRBV7-2,-,TRBJ2-6,CASSLVSGPGANVLTF,TGTGCCAGCAGCTTAGTTAGCGGGCCTGGGGCCAACGTCCTGACTTTC
TRBD2,TRBV6-6,few,TRBJ2-5,CASMRGSTGEETQYF,TGTGCCAGCATGCGCGGGAGTACGGGGGAAGAGACCCAGTACTTC
-,TRBV9,-,TRBJ1-3,CASSVDQGSGNTIYF,TGTGCCAGCAGCGTAGATCAGGGCTCTGGAAACACCATATATTTT
TRBD2,TRBV4-2,-,TRBJ2-5,CASSQTLRGGGQETQYF,TGTGCCAGCAGCCAAACCTTGCGGGGGGGAGGGCAAGAGACCCAGTACTTC
-,TRBV3-1/TRBV3-2,few,TRBJ2-3,CASSQFTAGGATQYF,TGTGCCAGCAGCCAATTCACAGCGGGTGGGGCTACGCAGTATTTT
TRBD2,TRBV19,-,TRBJ2-5,CASSILAGGQETQYF,TGTGCCAGTAGTATTCTAGCGGGGGGGCAAGAGACCCAGTACTTC
-,TRBV5-8,-,TRBJ1-5,CASSLVTGTDQPQHF,TGTGCCAGCAGCTTGGTTACAGGGACCGATCAGCCCCAGCATTTT